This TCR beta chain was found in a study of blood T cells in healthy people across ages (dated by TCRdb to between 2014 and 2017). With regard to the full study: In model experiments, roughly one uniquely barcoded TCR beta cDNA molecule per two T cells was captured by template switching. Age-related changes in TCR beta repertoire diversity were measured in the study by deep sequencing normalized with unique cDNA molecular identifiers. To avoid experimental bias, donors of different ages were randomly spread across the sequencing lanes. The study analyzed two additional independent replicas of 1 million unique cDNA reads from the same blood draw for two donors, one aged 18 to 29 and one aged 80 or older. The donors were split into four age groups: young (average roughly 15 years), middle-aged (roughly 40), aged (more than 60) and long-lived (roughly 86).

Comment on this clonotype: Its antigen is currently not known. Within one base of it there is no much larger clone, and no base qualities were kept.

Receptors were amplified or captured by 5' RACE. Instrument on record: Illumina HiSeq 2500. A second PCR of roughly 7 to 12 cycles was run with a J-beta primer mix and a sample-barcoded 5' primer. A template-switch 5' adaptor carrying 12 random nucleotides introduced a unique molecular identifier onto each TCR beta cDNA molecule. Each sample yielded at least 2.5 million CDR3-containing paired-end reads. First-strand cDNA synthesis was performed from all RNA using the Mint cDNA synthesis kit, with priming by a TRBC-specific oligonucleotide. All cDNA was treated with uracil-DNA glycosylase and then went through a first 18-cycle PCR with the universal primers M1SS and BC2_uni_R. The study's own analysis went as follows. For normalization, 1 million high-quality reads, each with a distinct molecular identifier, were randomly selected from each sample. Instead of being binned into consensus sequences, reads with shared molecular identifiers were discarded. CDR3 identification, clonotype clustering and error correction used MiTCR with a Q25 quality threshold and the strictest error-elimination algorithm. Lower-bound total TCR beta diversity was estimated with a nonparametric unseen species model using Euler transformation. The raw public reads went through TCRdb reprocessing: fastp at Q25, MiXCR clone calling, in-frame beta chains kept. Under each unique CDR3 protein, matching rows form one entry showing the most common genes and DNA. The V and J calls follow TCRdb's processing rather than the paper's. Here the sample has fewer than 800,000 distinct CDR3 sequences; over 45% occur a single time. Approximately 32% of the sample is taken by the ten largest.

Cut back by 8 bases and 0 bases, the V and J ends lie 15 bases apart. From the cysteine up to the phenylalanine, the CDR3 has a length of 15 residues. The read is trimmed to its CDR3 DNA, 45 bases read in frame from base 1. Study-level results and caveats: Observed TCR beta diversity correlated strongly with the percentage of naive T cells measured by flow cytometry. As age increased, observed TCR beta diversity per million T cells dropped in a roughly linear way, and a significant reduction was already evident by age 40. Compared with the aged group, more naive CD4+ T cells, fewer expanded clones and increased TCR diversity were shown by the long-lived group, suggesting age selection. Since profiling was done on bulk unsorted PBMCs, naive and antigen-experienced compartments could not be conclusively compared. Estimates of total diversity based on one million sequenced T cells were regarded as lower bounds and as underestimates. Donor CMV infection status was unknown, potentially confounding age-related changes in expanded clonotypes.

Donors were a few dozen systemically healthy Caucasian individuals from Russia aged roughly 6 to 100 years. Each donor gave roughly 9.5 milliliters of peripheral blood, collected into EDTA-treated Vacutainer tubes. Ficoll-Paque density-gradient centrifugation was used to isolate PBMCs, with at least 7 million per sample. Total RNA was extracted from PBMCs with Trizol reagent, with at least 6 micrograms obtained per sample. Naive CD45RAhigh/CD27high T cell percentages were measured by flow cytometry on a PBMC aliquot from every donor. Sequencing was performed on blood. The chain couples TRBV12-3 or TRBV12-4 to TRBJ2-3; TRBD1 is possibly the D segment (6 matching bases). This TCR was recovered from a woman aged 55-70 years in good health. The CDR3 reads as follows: CASRRTGPSTDTQYF. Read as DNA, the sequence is TGTGCCAGCCGCCGAACAGGGCCTAGCACAGATACGCAGTATTTT.